The source of this TCR beta chain is a study of response to subunit inactivated influenza vaccine. TCRdb independently ran MiXCR on the RT-PCR reads; one entry per CDR3 protein. The table lists approximately 530,000 distinct CDR3 sequences, less than 7.5% of them singletons. This clonotype was detected a few times. This CDR3 region has 13 residues. V was clipped by 2 bases and J by 6 bases; unmatched bases: 2. Looked up from germline, CDR1 is SGHRS and CDR2 is YFSETQ. This sample comprised PBMCs from blood, obtained around 25 months after vaccination. The TCR comes from a man between 50 and 75 years old who received an inactivated influenza vaccine. The rearrangement joins TRBV5-1 to TRBJ2-4; 7 nucleotides agree with TRBD1. The CDR3 spells CASSFDRANIQYF. As DNA, the CDR3 is TGCGCCAGCAGCTTTGACAGGGCAAACATTCAGTACTTC.